What follows are 29 T cell receptor beta chains derived from one specimen sequenced in a study of spatial heterogeneity in lung cancer (dated by TCRdb to the late 2010s). Overall study outcomes, separate from this receptor: The tumor nonsynonymous mutation count correlated with the number of expanded alpha and beta TCRs within the tumor.

The intended sense of this specimen's time point label: sample taken at primary tumor resection. Their recognized antigens are unknown. Libraries were made using 5' RACE. Reads for this sample came from a NextSeq 500. The public reads were reprocessed in TCRdb via fastp at Q25 and MiXCR, keeping in-frame beta chains. Here each entry gathers all rows of one CDR3 protein and keeps the most common genes and DNA. This sample has under 20,000 distinct CDR3 sequences in its table, and 5% to 6% of those were observed once. In total, the top ten clones hold approximately 10% of the sample. This specimen was lung tumor tissue, taken at surgery. Every receptor here comes from a female donor with early-stage non-small cell lung cancer.

This clonotype was seen ten or more times. This beta chain is a stray sequence in a library constructed for alpha chains; its clone size is not meaningful. This sequence joins TRBV7-9 and TRBJ1-6; unclear D gene. The CDR3 is made up of 15 amino acids. The germline V gene encodes CDR1 SEHNR and CDR2 FQNEAQ (reference sequence). Trimming removed 3 bases at V and 0 bases at J, with 6 bases between. The CDR3 DNA sequence: TGTGCCAGCAGCTTTCAAAGCTCCTATAATTCACCCCTCCACTTT. It is translated as CASSFQSSYNSPLHF. The variable domain in full, with the rest retrieved from reference TRBV7-9 and TRBJ1-6, is DTGVSQNPRHKITKRGQNVTFRCDPISEHNRLYWYRQTLGQGPEFLTYFQNEAQLEKSRLLSDRFSAERPKGSFSTLEIQRTEQGDSAMYLCASSFQSSYNSPLHFGNGTRLTVT.

A word on this clonotype: A clone one base away is much larger, so this may be a read error. This beta chain is an unintended read in a library built for alpha chains; its size means little. The chain is built from TRBV27 and TRBJ2-6, with D perhaps matching TRBD1 (5 bases). Germline CDR1 MNHEY, CDR2 SMNVEV (reference sequence). The V end lost 9 bases, the J end lost 2 bases, and 14 bases lay between the germline ends. The CDR3 consists of 15 residues. The CDR3 loop reads CASSRTWPGANVLTF. The DNA of the CDR3 is TGTGCCAGTAGCCGGACATGGCCTGGGGCCAACGTCCTGACTTTC.

This clonotype has at least ten counts. The size of this beta chain means little, since it is a stray read in a library made for alpha chains. V usage is TRBV5-6 and J usage is TRBJ2-2; tentative D call: TRBD1 (6 bases). The CDR3 loop spans 14 amino acids. Germline V gene lookup returns CDR1 SGHDT and CDR2 YYEEEE. Trimming took 4 bases from V and 5 from J, leaving 12 bases between them. CDR3 in amino acids: CASSPVGQTGELFF. The DNA of the CDR3 is TGTGCCAGCAGCCCAGTTGGACAGACCGGGGAGCTGTTTTTT.

About this clonotype itself: Because this beta chain is a stray read in a library intended to capture alpha chains, its abundance should not be given much weight. The V gene is TRBV7-6, the J gene TRBJ1-3; no definite D call. CDR3 length: 13 residues. V was cut by 5 bases and J by 1 base, with 6 bases left in between. Germline CDR1 SGHVS, CDR2 FNYEAQ. In DNA form, the CDR3 reads TGTGCCAGCAGCCGTAATTCTGGAAACACCATATATTTT. Encoded protein: CASSRNSGNTIYF.

The sample holds many counts of this clonotype. This beta chain is off target for a library built for alpha chains, so its abundance means little. The rearrangement uses TRBV10-3 and TRBJ1-2; D gene ambiguous. The CDR3 runs 12 residues. Germline V gives CDR1 ENHRY, CDR2 SYGVKD. The V end was cut by 4 bases, the J end by 3 bases, with 6 bases between. The CDR3 protein is CAISGQDYGYTF. CDR3 nucleotides: TGTGCCATCAGTGGTCAGGACTATGGCTACACCTTC.

This clonotype was seen ten or more times. The library was designed around alpha chains, so this beta chain is a stray read whose abundance carries little weight. The chain is built from TRBV7-8 and TRBJ2-1; 7 bases map to TRBD2. The V gene end was trimmed by 5 bases and the J gene end by 7 bases; junction bases not matched to a gene: 11. This CDR3 is 15 amino acids long. Germline values: CDR1 SGHVS, CDR2 FQNEAQ. The CDR3 loop is CASSPLTGGRNEQFF. The CDR3, as DNA: TGTGCCAGCAGCCCGCTAACGGGAGGTCGAAATGAGCAGTTCTTC.

This clonotype is medium-sized (0.01 to 0.1%) within its sample. This beta chain represents an off-target read in a library built for alpha chains; its size is of limited meaning. V usage is TRBV5-6 and J usage is TRBJ2-1; 12 positions match TRBD2. The V and J ends lost 6 bases and 13 bases, in that order; junction bases with no gene match: 11. Germline V gives CDR1 SGHDT, CDR2 YYEEEE. The CDR3 is 14 residues long. The CDR3 DNA is TGTGCCAGCACCCTTACTACTAGCGGGAGGAAACAGTTCTTC. The encoded protein is CASTLTTSGRKQFF.

By proportion, this clonotype is medium-sized. Found in a library prepared for alpha chains, this beta chain is an off-target read, and its abundance has little meaning. The V call is TRBV7-9, the J call TRBJ2-5, with TRBD1 identical over 8 bases. This CDR3 is built from 16 residues. Germline assignment: CDR1 SEHNR and CDR2 FQNEAQ (reference sequence). Trimming at V came to 5 bases and at J to 3 bases, leaving 11 bases not matched to a gene. CDR3 nucleotide sequence: TGTGCCAGCAGCAACCTCGGACAGGGTATGGAAGAGACCCAGTACTTC. Amino acids: CASSNLGQGMEETQYF.

About this clonotype itself: This beta chain represents an off-target read in a library built for alpha chains; its size is of limited meaning. The CDR3 region has the DNA TGCAGTGCGATTACTAGCGGGAGGGGTGAGCAGTTCTTC. Protein: CSAITSGRGEQFF. This chain connects TRBV20-1 to TRBJ2-1; the match to TRBD2 covers 13 bases. This CDR3 is 13 amino acids long. V shed 6 bases, J shed 9 bases, and the junction held 5 bases outside the gene matches. Germline V gene data show CDR1 as DFQATT and CDR2 as SNEGSKA (reference sequence).

Of note for this clonotype: A library made for alpha chains picked up this beta chain off target, so its size means little. V usage is TRBV5-1 and J usage is TRBJ2-2; TRBD2 is a possible D gene (6 bases). Trimming left V 2 bases short and J 0 bases short, with 11 bases between. The CDR3 is 16 residues long. Germline V gene data show CDR1 as SGHRS and CDR2 as YFSETQ. The CDR3: CASSFTAGTNTGELFF. The CDR3 coding sequence is TGCGCCAGCAGCTTCACAGCGGGCACGAACACCGGGGAGCTGTTTTTT.

This clonotype was counted at least ten times. This beta chain slipped into a library made for alpha chains as a stray read, so its size is not meaningful. The rearrangement uses TRBV2 and TRBJ2-3; a possible D gene is TRBD2 (5 bases). This CDR3 is built from 14 residues. With 7 bases removed from V and 3 bases from J, the gap between germline ends came to 14 bases. Germline lookup yields CDR1 SNHLY and CDR2 FYNNEI. The CDR3 loop is CASTTVLETDTQYF. As DNA, the CDR3 is TGTGCCAGCACCACAGTACTAGAGACAGATACGCAGTATTTT.

This clonotype was seen ten or more times. Since it is a stray read in a library aimed at alpha chains, this beta chain has a size that is not meaningful. The CDR3 coding sequence is TGCGCCAGCAGTGAGTCAGGCTACGAGCAGTACTTC. Its translation: CASSESGYEQYF. The chain is built from TRBV10-1 and TRBJ2-7, with D hard to call. Germline V gene sequence: CDR1 WNHNN, CDR2 SYGVQD (reference sequence). With 0 bases removed from V and 3 bases from J, the gap between germline ends came to 3 bases. The CDR3 is 12 residues long.

This clonotype was recorded a few times. This beta chain is an unintended read in a library built for alpha chains; its size means little. This chain uses TRBV5-1 with TRBJ2-3; a possible D gene is TRBD2 (5 bases). The germline gives CDR1 SGHRS, CDR2 YFSETQ. The CDR3 contains 15 residues. Trimming stripped 0 bases from V and 6 bases from J, with 14 bases between. In DNA form, the CDR3 reads TGCGCCAGCAGCTTGGTGGTAGCGAGATGGGATACGCAGTATTTT. It specifies CASSLVVARWDTQYF. The full variable domain, completed using reference TRBV5-1 and TRBJ2-3, is KAGVTQTPRYLIKTRGQQVTLSCSPISGHRSVSWYQQTPGQGLQFLFEYFSETQRNKGNFPGRFSGRQFSNSRSEMNVSTLELGDSALYLCASSLVVARWDTQYFGPGTRLTVL.

Comment on this clonotype: Found in a library prepared for alpha chains, this beta chain is an off-target read, and its abundance has little meaning. The V and J genes are TRBV15 and TRBJ1-2; 8 bases fit TRBD1. Trimming took 0 bases from V and 7 from J; bases not matched to a gene: 4. CDR1 and CDR2 (germline): LNHNV, YYDKDF (reference sequence). The CDR3 totals 14 residues. CDR3: CATSRDRDRPGYTF. The CDR3 DNA reads TGTGCCACCAGCAGAGACCGGGACAGGCCTGGCTACACCTTC.

This clonotype was detected many times. Since it is a stray read in a library aimed at alpha chains, this beta chain has a size that is not meaningful. The rearrangement uses TRBV20-1 and TRBJ2-1, with D unresolved. The length of the CDR3 is 16 residues. The germline V and J ends were trimmed by 2 bases and 0 bases, with 14 bases remaining between them. Germline-derived CDR1 and CDR2 are DFQATT and SNEGSKA (reference sequence). The CDR3 reads CSARLTGSLSYNEQFF. For the CDR3, the DNA is TGCAGTGCTAGATTAACCGGGTCCCTCTCCTACAATGAGCAGTTCTTC.

Comments on this clonotype: This beta chain was picked up by a library intended for alpha chains and is off target, so its count carries little meaning. This rearrangement joins TRBV18 to TRBJ1-1, with 7 bases fitting TRBD1. CDR1 and CDR2 from the germline V gene are KGHSH and LQKENI. This CDR3 has 14 amino acids. V lost 3 bases to trimming and J lost 3 bases; unmatched junction nucleotides: 4. The CDR3 sequence: CASSPIRGDTEAFF. DNA for the CDR3: TGTGCCAGCTCACCTATCAGGGGGGACACTGAAGCTTTCTTT.

This clonotype was recorded at least ten times. The library was prepared for alpha chains; this beta chain is a stray read, so its frequency means little. V and J are TRBV5-5 and TRBJ2-1; possibly TRBD1 for D (5 bases). The germline gives CDR1 SGHKS, CDR2 YYEKEE (reference sequence). This CDR3 has 14 residues. V lost 5 bases to trimming and J lost 2 bases, with 11 bases between them. The CDR3 spells CASSMTAAYNEQFF. The DNA of the CDR3 is TGTGCCAGCAGTATGACAGCTGCCTACAATGAGCAGTTCTTC.

This clonotype has a handful of counts. A library prepared for alpha chains yielded this beta chain as an off-target read; its size is of little meaning. The V gene is TRBV6-6, the J gene TRBJ2-1, with TRBD2 matching over 13 bases. The CDR3 runs to 13 residues. V shed 7 bases and J 8 bases; nucleotides not matched to a gene: 2. Germline V lookup: CDR1 MNHNY, CDR2 SVGAGI (reference sequence). CDR3 residues: CASILAGGYEQFF. CDR3 coding DNA: TGTGCCAGCATACTAGCGGGAGGGTATGAGCAGTTCTTC.

To note about this clonotype: For a library built for alpha chains, this beta chain is a stray read; little rests on its size. The chain carries TRBV20-1 and TRBJ1-1; 7 bases are shared with TRBD1. CDR1 and CDR2 (germline): DFQATT, SNEGSKA (reference sequence). V shed 7 bases and J 7 bases; nucleotides not matched to a gene: 12. The CDR3 is made up of 13 amino acids. The CDR3 here is CSVPSPGQREAFF. Here the CDR3 DNA reads TGCAGTGTTCCTTCTCCGGGACAGCGTGAAGCTTTCTTT.

In its sample, this clonotype was seen many times. Little can be read into the size of this beta chain, an off-target read in a library designed for alpha chains. This chain joins TRBV5-5 and TRBJ2-5, with 11 bases that match TRBD2. V gave up 2 bases and J gave up 3 bases; unmatched junction bases: 6. The CDR3 length is 16 residues. The germline CDR1 and CDR2 sequences are SGHKS and YYEKEE (reference sequence). The CDR3 nucleotides read TGTGCCAGCAGCTTCCAGGGACTAGCGGTGAAAGAGACCCAGTACTTC. Amino acid sequence: CASSFQGLAVKETQYF.

The table lists this clonotype with many counts. This beta chain slipped into a library made for alpha chains as a stray read, so its size is not meaningful. The chain is built from TRBV3-1 and TRBJ1-1; D gene uncertain. Germline-derived CDR1 and CDR2 are LGHDT and YNNKEL (reference sequence). This CDR3 region has 12 residues. Trimming pared 6 bases from V and 5 bases from J, leaving 10 bases between. CDR3 protein: CASSLTRTEAFF. The CDR3 DNA reads TGTGCCAGCAGTCTTACTCGGACTGAAGCTTTCTTT.

Turning to this clonotype: This beta chain lies outside the target of a library built for alpha chains; its clone size means little. The chain uses TRBV20-1 and TRBJ2-7; 7 nucleotides agree with TRBD1. The CDR3 runs to 11 residues. V shed 8 bases, J shed 5 bases, and the junction held 6 bases outside the gene matches. The germline V gene encodes CDR1 DFQATT and CDR2 SNEGSKA (reference sequence). DNA for the CDR3: TGCAGTACCGGGACAGCCAACGAGCAGTACTTC. It specifies CSTGTANEQYF.

Many counts were recorded for this clonotype. Being off target in a library aimed at alpha chains, this beta chain has a size of little meaning. J is TRBJ2-7 and V is TRBV7-9, with 7 bases fitting TRBD1. Germline CDR1 SEHNR, CDR2 FQNEAQ (reference sequence). The CDR3 is 12 amino acids. Trimming took 5 bases from V and 5 from J; bases not matched to a gene: 3. This chain's CDR3 is CASSPTGDEQYF. The CDR3 nucleotides read TGTGCCAGCAGCCCAACAGGGGACGAGCAGTACTTC.

This clonotype has a count of ten or more. Since the library was made to target alpha chains, this beta chain is a stray read and its abundance is not meaningful. V is TRBV11-2 and J is TRBJ2-2; tentative D call: TRBD2 (6 bases). This CDR3 spans 16 amino acids. The germline V gene encodes CDR1 SGHAT and CDR2 FQNNGV. V was trimmed by 1 base and J by 0 bases, leaving 9 bases between them. The CDR3: CASSLVAGSNTGELFF. The CDR3 nucleotides are TGTGCCAGCAGCTTAGTGGCGGGGTCGAACACCGGGGAGCTGTTTTTT.

This clonotype showed up many times. As an off-target read in a library built for alpha chains, this beta chain has a frequency of little significance. This chain joins TRBV7-9 and TRBJ2-1; 11 bases match TRBD2. V shed 6 bases and J 7 bases; nucleotides not matched to a gene: 8. This CDR3 spans 15 amino acids. Germline lookup yields CDR1 SEHNR and CDR2 FQNEAQ (reference sequence). CDR3 in amino acids: CASSPLAGDGNEQFF. CDR3 bases: TGTGCCAGCAGTCCACTAGCGGGAGACGGGAATGAGCAGTTCTTC. The complete variable domain, with remaining parts taken from reference TRBV7-9 and TRBJ2-1, reads DTGVSQNPRHKITKRGQNVTFRCDPISEHNRLYWYRQTLGQGPEFLTYFQNEAQLEKSRLLSDRFSAERPKGSFSTLEIQRTEQGDSAMYLCASSPLAGDGNEQFFGPGTRLTVL.

By share of the sample, this clonotype is medium-sized (0.01 to 0.1%). This beta chain turned up in a library designed for alpha chains; as an off-target read, its abundance says little. The chain employs TRBV3-1 and TRBJ2-5; D is ambiguous. The ends were cut back, 1 base at V and 5 bases at J, with 14 bases in the middle. There are 15 residues in the CDR3. Germline CDR1 is LGHDT and CDR2 is YNNKEL (reference sequence). CDR3 DNA sequence: TGTGCCAGCAGCCAAGTGTCAGCTAGAAGCGAGACCCAGTACTTC. Translating gives CASSQVSARSETQYF.

This clonotype was counted at least ten times. Since it is a stray read in a library aimed at alpha chains, this beta chain has a size that is not meaningful. V gene TRBV7-2 combines with J gene TRBJ2-1; D is unresolved. This CDR3 spans 12 amino acids. The V end lost 2 bases, the J end lost 5 bases, and 4 bases lay between the germline ends. Per the germline V gene, CDR1 is SGHTA and CDR2 is FQGNSA. This CDR3 reads CASSLSHNEQFF. CDR3 in DNA: TGTGCCAGCAGCTTATCCCACAATGAGCAGTTCTTC.

As to this clonotype: Since the library was made to target alpha chains, this beta chain is a stray read and its abundance is not meaningful. This chain joins TRBV5-1 and TRBJ2-5; 7 bases are a match to TRBD2. The length of the CDR3 is 14 residues. The V gene end was trimmed by 3 bases and the J gene end by 5 bases; junction bases not matched to a gene: 7. Germline V gives CDR1 SGHRS, CDR2 YFSETQ. The CDR3 bases are TGCGCCAGCAGCTCCCAGCGGGGTGGGGAGACCCAGTACTTC. As protein: CASSSQRGGETQYF.

This clonotype was counted between two and nine times. At one of its ends the junction is not consistent with the germline gene, which may arise from a read error. Because the library targeted alpha chains, this beta chain is an off-target read whose size means little. The V and J genes are TRBV11-3 and TRBJ2-4; perhaps TRBD2 as D (6 bases). The CDR3 is 13 amino acids. From germline, CDR1 is SGHNT and CDR2 YENEEA. CDR3 loop: CTSSLSGGDIQYF. The CDR3 nucleotides read TGTACCAGCAGCTTAAGCGGAGGGGACATTCAGTACTTC. The full variable domain, rest sourced from reference TRBV11-3 and TRBJ2-4, is EAGVVQSPRYKIIEKKQPVAFWCNPISGHNTLYWYLQNLGQGPELLIRYENEEAVDDSQLPKDRFSAERLKGVDSTLKIQPAELGDSAVYLCTSSLSGGDIQYFGAGTRLSVL.